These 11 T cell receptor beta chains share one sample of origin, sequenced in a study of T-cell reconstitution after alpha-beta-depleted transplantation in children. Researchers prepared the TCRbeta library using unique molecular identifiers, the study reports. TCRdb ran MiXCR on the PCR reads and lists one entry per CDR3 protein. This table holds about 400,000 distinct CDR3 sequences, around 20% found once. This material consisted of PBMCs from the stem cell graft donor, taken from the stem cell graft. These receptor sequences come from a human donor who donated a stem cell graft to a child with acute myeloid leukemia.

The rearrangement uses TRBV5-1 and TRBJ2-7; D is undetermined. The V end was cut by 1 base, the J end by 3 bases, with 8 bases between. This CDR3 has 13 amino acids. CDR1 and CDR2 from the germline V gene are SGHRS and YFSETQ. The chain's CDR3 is CASSLIADYEQYF. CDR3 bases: TGCGCCAGCAGCTTGATTGCAGACTACGAGCAGTACTTC.

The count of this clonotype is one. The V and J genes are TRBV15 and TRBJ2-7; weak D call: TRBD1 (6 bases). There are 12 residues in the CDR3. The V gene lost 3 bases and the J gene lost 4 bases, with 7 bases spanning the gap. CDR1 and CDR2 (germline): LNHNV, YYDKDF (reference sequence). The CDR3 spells CATSRTGYEQYF. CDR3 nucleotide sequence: TGTGCCACCAGCAGGACAGGTTACGAGCAGTACTTC.

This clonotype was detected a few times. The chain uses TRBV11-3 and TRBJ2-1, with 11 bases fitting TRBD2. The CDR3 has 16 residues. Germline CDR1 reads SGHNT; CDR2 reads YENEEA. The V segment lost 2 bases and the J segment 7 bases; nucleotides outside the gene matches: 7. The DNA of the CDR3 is TGTGCCAGCAGCTTACAACTAGCGGGAGTCAGGAATGAGCAGTTCTTC. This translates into CASSLQLAGVRNEQFF.

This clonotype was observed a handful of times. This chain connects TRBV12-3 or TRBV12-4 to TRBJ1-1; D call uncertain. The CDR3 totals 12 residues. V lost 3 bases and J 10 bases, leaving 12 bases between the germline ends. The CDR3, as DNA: TGTGCCAGCAGTTTTGGTAGGGAACGAGCTTTCTTT. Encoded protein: CASSFGRERAFF.

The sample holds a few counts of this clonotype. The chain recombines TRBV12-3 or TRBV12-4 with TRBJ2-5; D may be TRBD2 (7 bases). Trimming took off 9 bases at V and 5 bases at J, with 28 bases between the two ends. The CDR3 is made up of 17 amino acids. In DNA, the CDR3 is TGTGCCAGTTCGAGGGGGGCTAGCGGAGGACAATATGAGACCCAGTACTTC. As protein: CASSRGASGGQYETQYF.

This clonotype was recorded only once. CDR3 sequence: CASMGQGNQPQHF. CDR3 coding DNA: TGTGCCAGTATGGGACAGGGGAATCAGCCCCAGCATTTT. The gene calls are TRBV19 and TRBJ1-5; 10 positions agree with TRBD1. The CDR3 sequence is 13 residues long. CDR1 is LNHDA, CDR2 SQIVND, per germline (reference sequence). Trimming took 7 bases from V and 4 from J; bases not matched to a gene: 1.

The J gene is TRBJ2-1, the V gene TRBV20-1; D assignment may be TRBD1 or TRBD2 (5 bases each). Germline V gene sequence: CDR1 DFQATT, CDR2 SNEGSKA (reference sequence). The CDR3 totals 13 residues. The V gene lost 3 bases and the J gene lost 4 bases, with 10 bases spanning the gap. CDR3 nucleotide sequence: TGCAGTGCTAGGAGGTGGGGGTACAATGAGCAGTTCTTC. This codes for CSARRWGYNEQFF.

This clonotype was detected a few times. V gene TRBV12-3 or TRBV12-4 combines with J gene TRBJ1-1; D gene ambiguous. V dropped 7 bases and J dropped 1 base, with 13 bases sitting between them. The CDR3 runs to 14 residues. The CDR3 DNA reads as TGTGCCAGCACCCCGGGGAGGGCGAACACTGAAGCTTTCTTT. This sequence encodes CASTPGRANTEAFF.

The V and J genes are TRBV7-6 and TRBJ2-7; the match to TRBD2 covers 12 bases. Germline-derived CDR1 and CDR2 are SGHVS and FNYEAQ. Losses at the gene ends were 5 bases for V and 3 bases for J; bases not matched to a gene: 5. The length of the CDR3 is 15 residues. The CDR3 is CASSLRTSGDYEQYF. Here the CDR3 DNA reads TGTGCCAGCAGCCTCCGGACTAGCGGGGACTACGAGCAGTACTTC.

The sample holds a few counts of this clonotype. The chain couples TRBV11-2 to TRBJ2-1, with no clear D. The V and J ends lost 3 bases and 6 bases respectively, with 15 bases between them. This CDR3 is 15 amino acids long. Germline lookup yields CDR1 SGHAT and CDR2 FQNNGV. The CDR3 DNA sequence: TGTGCCAGCAGCTTCTGGGAAACCCGGAGCAATGAGCAGTTCTTC. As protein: CASSFWETRSNEQFF.

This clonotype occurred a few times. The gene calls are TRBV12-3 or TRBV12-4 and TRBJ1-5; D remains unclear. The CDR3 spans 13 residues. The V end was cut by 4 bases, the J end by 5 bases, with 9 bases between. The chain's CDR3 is CASSSTTDQPQHF. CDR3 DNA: TGTGCCAGCAGTTCTACTACAGATCAGCCCCAGCATTTT.